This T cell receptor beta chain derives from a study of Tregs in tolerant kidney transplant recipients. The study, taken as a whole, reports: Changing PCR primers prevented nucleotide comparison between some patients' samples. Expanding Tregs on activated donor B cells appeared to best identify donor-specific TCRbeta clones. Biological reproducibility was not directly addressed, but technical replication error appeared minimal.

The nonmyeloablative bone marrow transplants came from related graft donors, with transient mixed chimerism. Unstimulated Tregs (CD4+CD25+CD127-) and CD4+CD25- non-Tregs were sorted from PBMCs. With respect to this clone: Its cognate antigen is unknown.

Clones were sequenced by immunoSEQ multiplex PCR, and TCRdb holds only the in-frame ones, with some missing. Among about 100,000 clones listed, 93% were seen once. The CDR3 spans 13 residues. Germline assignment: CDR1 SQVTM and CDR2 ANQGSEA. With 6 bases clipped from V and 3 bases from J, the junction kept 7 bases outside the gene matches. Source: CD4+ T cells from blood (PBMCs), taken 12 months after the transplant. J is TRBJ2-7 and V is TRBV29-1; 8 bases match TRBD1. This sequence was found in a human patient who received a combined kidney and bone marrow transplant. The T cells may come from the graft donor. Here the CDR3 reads CSVAQGQGYEQYF. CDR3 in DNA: TGCAGCGTCGCCCAAGGACAGGGCTACGAGCAGTACTTC.